The clone carrying this TCR beta chain was detected a few times. Antigen unknown. This sample stems from a study of T cells after posttransplantation cyclophosphamide. The CDR3 has 14 residues. The germline V gene encodes CDR1 SGDLS and CDR2 YYNGEE. The V and J ends lost 0 bases and 4 bases, in that order; junction bases with no gene match: 4. Study-level results: After PTCy, TRB diversity resembled that of CNI/methotrexate controls.

Method: immunoSEQ multiplex PCR; TCRdb's copy keeps in-frame clones and lacks some. This repertoire shows about 2,000 clones, about two thirds found once; its top ten account for about 9%. Cyclophosphamide on days +3 and +4 followed busulfan-fludarabine conditioning and a marrow graft. The source of this sequence is a male patient in his fifties or sixties who received an allogeneic stem cell transplant from a related donor and was CMV-positive. A share of the T cells may be of graft donor origin. The material sequenced was PBMCs, taken nearly 35 days after a stem cell transplant with posttransplant cyclophosphamide. The chain is built from TRBV9 and TRBJ2-7, with 7 bases that match TRBD1. CDR3 in DNA: TGTGCCAGCAGCGTAGGGGGACAGCTATACGAGCAGTACTTC. Its translation: CASSVGGQLYEQYF.